This entry lists 14 T cell receptor beta chains sequenced from one sample in a study of blood T cells in healthy people across ages. With a J-beta primer mix and a sample-barcoded 5' primer, a second PCR ran about 7 to 12 cycles. TCRdb ran MiXCR on the 5' RACE reads and lists one entry per CDR3 protein. Of about 1.6 million distinct CDR3 sequences in the sample, almost 35% were seen once. Sequenced input: blood. The receptors stem from a woman aged 25 to 39 in good health.

V is TRBV28 and J is TRBJ2-7; no definite D call. Germline CDR1 MDHEN, CDR2 SYDVKM. Trimming removed 4 bases at V and 6 bases at J, with 7 bases between. This CDR3 region has 11 residues. CDR3 region: CASSSQLEQYF. For the CDR3, the DNA is TGTGCCAGCAGTTCACAGCTCGAGCAGTACTTC.

This clonotype occurred a few times. The chain has TRBV15 and TRBJ1-2, with 7 bases that match TRBD1. CDR3 length: 15 residues. J was trimmed by 10 bases and V by 8 bases; bases with no gene match: 19. Germline CDR1 reads LNHNV; CDR2 reads YYDKDF (reference sequence). The DNA of the CDR3 is TGTGCCACCTCAACGTCCAAACAGGGGACCTGGGTCTACACCTTC. Residues: CATSTSKQGTWVYTF.

The genes are TRBV18 and TRBJ2-5; D is unresolved. The V end lost 3 bases, the J end lost 5 bases, and 7 bases lay between the germline ends. Germline assignment: CDR1 KGHSH and CDR2 LQKENI. The CDR3 is 12 amino acids. CDR3 amino acids: CASSPKSETQYF. The CDR3 nucleotides read TGTGCCAGCTCACCGAAAAGCGAGACCCAGTACTTC. Variable domain in full (rest from reference TRBV18 and TRBJ2-5): NAGVMQNPRHLVRRRGQEARLRCSPMKGHSHVYWYRQLPEEGLKFMVYLQKENIIDESGMPKERFSAEFPKEGPSILRIQQVVRGDSAAYFCASSPKSETQYFGPGTRLLVL.

J is TRBJ1-1 and V is TRBV27; unclear D gene. Trimming took off 6 bases at V and 0 bases at J, with 11 bases between the two ends. CDR1 is MNHEY and CDR2 is SMNVEV in the germline V gene (reference sequence). This CDR3 comprises 14 residues. Written as DNA, the CDR3 is TGTGCCAGCAGACGAGGCAGATTGAACACTGAAGCTTTCTTT. Amino acids: CASRRGRLNTEAFF.

The J gene is TRBJ2-7, the V gene TRBV7-9; D gene uncertain. Germline assignment: CDR1 SEHNR and CDR2 FQNEAQ (reference sequence). The CDR3 is 12 amino acids. Deletions cut 3 bases from V and 7 bases from J, with 10 bases between. The CDR3 is CASSFYKGEQYF. Written as DNA, the CDR3 is TGTGCCAGCAGCTTTTACAAAGGAGAGCAGTACTTC. Filled out from reference TRBV7-9 and TRBJ2-7, the complete variable domain reads DTGVSQNPRHKITKRGQNVTFRCDPISEHNRLYWYRQTLGQGPEFLTYFQNEAQLEKSRLLSDRFSAERPKGSFSTLEIQRTEQGDSAMYLCASSFYKGEQYFGPGTRLTVT.

This clonotype was counted a few times. This chain joins TRBV20-1 and TRBJ1-2, with 10 nucleotides matching TRBD1. The CDR3 runs 15 residues. Germline trimming cut 3 bases from V and 4 bases from J; bases unmatched to any gene: 8. Germline V gene lookup returns CDR1 DFQATT and CDR2 SNEGSKA (reference sequence). The CDR3 nucleotides are TGCAGTGCTAGGAACCCGGGACAGGGGACCTATGGCTACACCTTC. Translated: CSARNPGQGTYGYTF.

V gene TRBV20-1 combines with J gene TRBJ2-7; D possibly corresponds to TRBD2 (7 bases). This CDR3 is 16 amino acids long. From germline, CDR1 is DFQATT and CDR2 SNEGSKA (reference sequence). Trimming pared 3 bases from V and 0 bases from J, leaving 18 bases between. The CDR3 nucleotides read TGCAGTGCTAGGCTCCTCAGGGCGGGGGCCTCCTACGAGCAGTACTTC. Amino acids: CSARLLRAGASYEQYF.

There are a few counts of this clonotype. The chain joins TRBV20-1 to TRBJ2-5, with 7 bases lining up with TRBD2. Trimming removed 8 bases from V and 5 bases from J; junction bases left unmatched: 17. Germline-derived CDR1 and CDR2 are DFQATT and SNEGSKA (reference sequence). This CDR3 is built from 15 residues. This CDR3 is CSSRLAESSVETQYF. For the CDR3, the DNA is TGCAGTTCCAGACTAGCCGAATCCTCTGTGGAGACCCAGTACTTC.

In DNA, the CDR3 is TGTGCCACGGCCTACTCCGGGACACGAGAGACCCAGTACTTC. This encodes CATAYSGTRETQYF. The rearrangement joins TRBV2 to TRBJ2-5, with D perhaps TRBD1 (6 bases). The CDR3 consists of 14 residues. V lost 10 bases and J 4 bases, leaving 19 bases between the germline ends. Germline V gene data show CDR1 as SNHLY and CDR2 as FYNNEI.

The rearrangement joins TRBV11-2 to TRBJ2-1; a weak D match, TRBD2 (7 bases). With 1 base removed from V and 8 bases from J, the gap between germline ends came to 15 bases. The CDR3 length is 15 residues. CDR1 is SGHAT and CDR2 is FQNNGV in the germline V gene. CDR3 sequence (DNA): TGTGCCAGCAGCTTAGTGGGGGGGGCAGTCGATGAGCAGTTCTTC. This translates into CASSLVGGAVDEQFF. Using reference TRBV11-2 and TRBJ2-1 for the parts outside the CDR3, the full variable domain is EAGVAQSPRYKIIEKRQSVAFWCNPISGHATLYWYQQILGQGPKLLIQFQNNGVVDDSQLPKDRFSAERLKGVDSTLKIQPAKLEDSAVYLCASSLVGGAVDEQFFGPGTRLTVL.

The rearrangement links TRBV28 to TRBJ2-7; maybe TRBD1 (5 bases). The J call may be faulty, since TRBJ2-5 better matches the DNA end. This CDR3 has 15 amino acids. Germline CDR1 reads MDHEN; CDR2 reads SYDVKM. The CDR3 loop is CASSLGGHRQETQYF. DNA of the CDR3: TGTGCCAGCAGTTTAGGTGGACATCGTCAAGAGACCCAGTACTTC.

V is TRBV25-1 and J is TRBJ2-7; TRBD1 might be the D (6 bases). CDR1 and CDR2 (germline): MGHDK, SYGVNS. This CDR3 has 15 amino acids. Trimming left V 4 bases short and J 3 bases short, with 16 bases between. CDR3 sequence (DNA): TGTGCCAGCAGTGCCCCCTGGGACACCGACTACGAGCAGTACTTC. It translates to CASSAPWDTDYEQYF.

This clonotype turned up a few times. The J gene is TRBJ2-5, the V gene TRBV4-1, with D unresolved. The CDR3 has 14 residues. V gave up 4 bases and J gave up 5 bases, with 14 bases separating them. CDR1 is MGHRA and CDR2 is YSYEKL in the germline V gene. In DNA, the CDR3 is TGCGCCAGCAGCCCCGGGCCCTCCATGGAGACCCAGTACTTC. Residues: CASSPGPSMETQYF.

This clonotype was counted only a few times. The rearrangement links TRBV20-1 to TRBJ2-2, with 7 bases identical to TRBD2. CDR1 is DFQATT and CDR2 is SNEGSKA in the germline V gene (reference sequence). The CDR3 loop spans 16 amino acids. V was pared by 1 base and J by 4 bases, with 9 bases of the junction left unmatched. The CDR3 DNA sequence: TGCAGTGCTAGAGTTCTGGGGGGGGGTTTCACCGGGGAGCTGTTTTTT. Encoded protein: CSARVLGGGFTGELFF.